These 20 T cell receptor beta chains came from one sample sequenced in a study of T cell responses to AZD1222 COVID-19 vaccine (dated by TCRdb to the early 2020s). Receptor amplification or capture employed the immunoSEQ multiplex PCR assay. In its TCRdb copy, this immuneACCESS table keeps in-frame sequences only and misses some clones. Where compared with another copy, unresolved V genes explain less than half of these, and the others have no known cause. Counted in this sample were fewer than 150,000 clones; about 90% of them appeared once. About 7.5% of the sample is held by the ten biggest clonotypes. Reading the label with the study, this specimen's time point is: about 28 days (+/-7) after the second vaccine dose. The sequences come from peripheral blood, collected 28 days after the second AZD1222 dose. Receptors originate from an adult who received the AZD1222 COVID-19 vaccine.

The chain couples TRBV18 to TRBJ2-5; 7 bases fit TRBD1. The trim removed 3 bases at V and 3 bases at J, leaving 1 base unmatched. Germline lookup yields CDR1 KGHSH and CDR2 LQKENI. The CDR3 extends over 13 amino acids. CDR3 sequence reads: CASSPGQKETQYF. In DNA form, the CDR3 reads TGTGCCAGCTCACCGGGACAGAAAGAGACCCAGTACTTC.

As concerns this clone: One junction end disagrees with the germline gene, perhaps due to a read error. This chain links TRBV28 with TRBJ2-2; the D is unclear. CDR3 size: 16 residues. CDR1 MDHEN and CDR2 SYDVKM come from the germline V gene. CDR3 nucleotide sequence: TGTGCCAGCAGTTCCCAACACCGCTCGAAAACCGGGGAGCTGTTTTTT. Translating it yields CASSSQHRSKTGELFF.

The V and J genes are TRBV7-9 and TRBJ1-2; D gene unclear. V was cut by 1 base and J by 0 bases, with 9 bases left in between. Looked up from germline, CDR1 is SEHNR and CDR2 is FQNEAQ (reference sequence). The CDR3 spans 15 residues. As DNA, the CDR3 is TGTGCCAGCAGCTTAGGTCCGGGGACTAACTATGGCTACACCTTC. Translation: CASSLGPGTNYGYTF.

This clone was recorded only once. V is TRBV12-3 or TRBV12-4 and J is TRBJ1-1; D is unclear. Trimming left V 2 bases short and J 1 base short, with 5 bases between. The CDR3 has 13 residues. This CDR3 is CASSLRWNTEAFF. CDR3 coding DNA: TGTGCCAGCAGTTTAAGGTGGAACACTGAAGCTTTCTTT.

This clone has just one count. V usage is TRBV28 and J usage is TRBJ2-1; D is unresolved. The V end was cut by 8 bases, the J end by 7 bases, with 15 bases between. The CDR3 has 13 amino acids. CDR1 and CDR2 from the germline V gene are MDHEN and SYDVKM. CDR3 DNA: TGTGCCAGCTTGTCGATTCGTGGTAATGAGCAGTTCTTC. It yields the protein CASLSIRGNEQFF.

About this clone: A read error may account for a junction end that differs from germline. V is TRBV5-1 and J is TRBJ2-1, with 12 bases aligning to TRBD1. This CDR3 has 15 residues. Germline V gene sequence: CDR1 SGHRS, CDR2 YFSETQ. The CDR3 DNA reads as TGCGCCAGCAGTTTGGGACAGGGGGCTGTCAATGAGCAGTTCTTC. Translated, it gives CASSLGQGAVNEQFF.

The rearrangement joins TRBV5-1 to TRBJ1-4, with a possible D match to TRBD1 (6 bases). CDR3 length equals 15 residues. Between the trimmed V and J ends, which lost 4 bases and 0 bases, there was a span of 10 bases. Germline V gene data show CDR1 as SGHRS and CDR2 as YFSETQ. CDR3 sequence reads: CASSAGVPTNEKLFF. The CDR3 nucleotides read TGCGCCAGCAGCGCAGGGGTCCCAACTAATGAAAAACTGTTTTTT. Variable domain in full (rest from reference TRBV5-1 and TRBJ1-4): KAGVTQTPRYLIKTRGQQVTLSCSPISGHRSVSWYQQTPGQGLQFLFEYFSETQRNKGNFPGRFSGRQFSNSRSEMNVSTLELGDSALYLCASSAGVPTNEKLFFGSGTQLSVL.

The rearrangement uses TRBV5-6 and TRBJ2-1; D gene uncertain. CDR3 length: 16 amino acids. Trimming pared 0 bases from V and 10 bases from J, leaving 20 bases between. CDR1 and CDR2 (germline): SGHDT, YYEEEE. The CDR3 nucleotides are TGTGCCAGCAGCTTGGTAGTGGGCACCAGCCGTGGGGAGCAGTTCTTC. Encoded protein: CASSLVVGTSRGEQFF.

This clone showed up just a few times. The chain's CDR3 is CASSLTYGGPNEQFF. The CDR3 nucleotides are TGTGCCAGCAGCTTAACGTACGGGGGGCCCAATGAGCAGTTCTTC. V and J are TRBV7-2 and TRBJ2-1; possibly TRBD2 for D (7 bases). Trimming cost V 2 bases and J 6 bases, with 14 bases left between them. This CDR3 is built from 15 residues. Germline V gives CDR1 SGHTA, CDR2 FQGNSA.

This clone showed up just a few times. The chain carries TRBV29-1 and TRBJ2-7, with 14 bases that match TRBD2. This CDR3 has 15 residues. J lost 1 base, V lost 3 bases, and 2 bases had no gene match. Germline CDR1 is SQVTM and CDR2 is ANQGSEA. Here the CDR3 reads CSVEGTSGSSYEQYF. Written as DNA, the CDR3 is TGCAGCGTTGAGGGGACTAGCGGGAGTTCCTACGAGCAGTACTTC.

The chain combines TRBV7-9 with TRBJ2-7; D uncertain. The germline V gene has CDR1 SEHNR and CDR2 FQNEAQ (reference sequence). Trimming stripped 5 bases from V and 2 bases from J, with 13 bases between. The length of the CDR3 is 14 residues. The DNA of the CDR3 is TGTGCCAGCAGCACACAGACGTCTACCTACGAGCAGTACTTC. Protein: CASSTQTSTYEQYF.

This clone was detected only a few times. This chain joins TRBV28 and TRBJ1-4, with 7 nucleotides matching TRBD1. Germline assignment: CDR1 MDHEN and CDR2 SYDVKM. J lost 5 bases, V lost 4 bases, and 4 bases had no gene match. CDR3 size: 14 residues. In DNA, the CDR3 is TGTGCCAGCAGTTCGACAGGGAGAAATGAAAAACTGTTTTTT. It translates to CASSSTGRNEKLFF.

The rearrangement links TRBV11-1 to TRBJ2-7; the D gene is possibly TRBD2 (6 bases). The CDR3 has 12 residues. Trimming stripped 5 bases from V and 3 bases from J, with 8 bases between. Germline assignment: CDR1 SGHAT and CDR2 FQDESV (reference sequence). The CDR3 DNA reads TGTGCCAGCAGCCCCGGGGGCTACGAGCAGTACTTC. Amino acids: CASSPGGYEQYF.

V is TRBV15 and J is TRBJ1-4; no definite D call. V was cut by 0 bases and J by 7 bases, with 15 bases left in between. This CDR3 is built from 16 residues. From germline, CDR1 is LNHNV and CDR2 YYDKDF (reference sequence). CDR3 in DNA: TGTGCCACCAGCAGAGATCGTGGGGTGTCTGGTGAAAAACTGTTTTTT. Translated, it gives CATSRDRGVSGEKLFF.

The J gene is TRBJ2-3, the V gene TRBV24-1, with a tentative D call TRBD2 (6 bases). This CDR3 is 11 amino acids long. CDR1 and CDR2 from the germline V gene are KGHDR and SFDVKD. V lost 6 bases, J lost 9 bases, and 9 bases lay in between. CDR3: CATSWSGTQYF. In nucleotides, the CDR3 is TGTGCCACCAGTTGGAGCGGGACGCAGTATTTT.

The gene calls are TRBV7-8 and TRBJ1-5; D is perhaps TRBD1 (5 bases). This CDR3 region has 14 residues. V shed 5 bases and J shed 2 bases, with 10 bases lying between them. From germline, CDR1 is SGHVS and CDR2 FQNEAQ. The CDR3 spells CASSVGGRNQPQHF. The DNA for the CDR3 is TGTGCCAGCAGCGTCGGGGGTCGCAATCAGCCCCAGCATTTT.

This sequence joins TRBV5-1 and TRBJ2-1; TRBD1 is a possible D gene (5 bases). Trimming stripped 3 bases from V and 0 bases from J, with 13 bases between. The V gene's germline CDR1 is SGHRS and CDR2 YFSETQ. The CDR3 has 16 amino acids. CDR3 nucleotides: TGCGCCAGCAGCTCAATACCAGGGAACTCCTACAATGAGCAGTTCTTC. Protein: CASSSIPGNSYNEQFF.

The rearrangement links TRBV29-1 to TRBJ1-2; D is perhaps TRBD1 (6 bases). Germline CDR1 is SQVTM and CDR2 is ANQGSEA. The CDR3 is made up of 15 amino acids. Deletions cut 4 bases from V and 3 bases from J, with 18 bases between. The CDR3 coding sequence is TGCAGCGTTGGCCCAAGGGGGGGCGCGCACTATGGCTACACCTTC. This codes for CSVGPRGGAHYGYTF. The whole variable domain, remainder taken from reference TRBV29-1 and TRBJ1-2, is SAVISQKPSRDICQRGTSLTIQCQVDSQVTMMFWYRQQPGQSLTLIATANQGSEATYESGFVIDKFPISRPNLTFSTLTVSNMSPEDSSIYLCSVGPRGGAHYGYTFGSGTRLTVV.

The V gene is TRBV19, the J gene TRBJ1-6; tentatively, D is TRBD1 (5 bases). V gave up 4 bases and J gave up 12 bases, with 13 bases separating them. In germline, CDR1 is LNHDA, CDR2 SQIVND (reference sequence). The CDR3 has 13 residues. The CDR3 region has the DNA TGTGCCAGTAGTAGTCAGGGACTTGGACCCCTCCACTTT. This codes for CASSSQGLGPLHF.

The rearrangement uses TRBV2 and TRBJ2-1; TRBD2 might be the D (5 bases). With 3 bases removed from V and 5 bases from J, the gap between germline ends came to 14 bases. Germline V CDR1 and CDR2: SNHLY, FYNNEI. This CDR3 region has 15 residues. DNA of the CDR3: TGTGCCAGCAGTGACTCGAGCGGAGGCGACAATGAGCAGTTCTTC. The encoded protein is CASSDSSGGDNEQFF.